Listed here are 20 T cell receptor beta chains from one sample, sequenced in a study of shared clonotypes between healthy human individuals. Sequenced by immunoSEQ multiplex PCR; TCRdb stores in-frame clones only, minus some. The sample lists some 200,000 clones, approximately 65% occurring once. The sample comprised memory CD4+ T cells sorted from blood. Subset noted: CD45RA-negative fraction. These TCRs come from a man aged 30 to 39 in good health.

This clone was seen more than once but under ten times. The gene calls are TRBV18 and TRBJ1-5, with no clear D. From germline, CDR1 is KGHSH and CDR2 LQKENI. V was cut by 6 bases and J by 5 bases, with 11 bases left in between. The CDR3 is 13 amino acids. CDR3 in DNA: TGTGCCAGCTCCCCTCGTATCGATCAGCCCCAGCATTTT. Protein sequence: CASSPRIDQPQHF.

The V gene is TRBV12-1, the J gene TRBJ1-5. TRBV12-1 is designated a pseudogene. The CDR3 runs to 14 residues. DNA of the CDR3: TGTGCCAGCCAAAACAAAAAGGGGACGCAGCCCCAGCATTTT. Translating it yields CASQNKKGTQPQHF.

V and J are TRBV5-1 and TRBJ1-1; tentative D call: TRBD1 (5 bases). V dropped 4 bases and J dropped 3 bases, with 19 bases sitting between them. Germline loops: CDR1 SGHRS, CDR2 YFSETQ. CDR3 length: 16 amino acids. CDR3: CASSLGQTGGHTEAFF. CDR3 bases: TGCGCCAGCAGCCTGGGGCAAACCGGGGGTCACACTGAAGCTTTCTTT. The variable domain in full, completed from reference TRBV5-1 and TRBJ1-1, reads KAGVTQTPRYLIKTRGQQVTLSCSPISGHRSVSWYQQTPGQGLQFLFEYFSETQRNKGNFPGRFSGRQFSNSRSEMNVSTLELGDSALYLCASSLGQTGGHTEAFFGQGTRLTVV.

As DNA, the CDR3 is TGTGCCAGCAGTTTACGGGGGGCTGGTCTTCCGCCCCAGCATTTT. It translates to CASSLRGAGLPPQHF. This sequence joins TRBV28 and TRBJ1-5, with D possibly matching TRBD1 (6 bases). Between the trimmed V and J ends, which lost 2 bases and 9 bases, there was a span of 17 bases. CDR3 length: 15 amino acids. The germline V gene encodes CDR1 MDHEN and CDR2 SYDVKM.

V and J are TRBV15 and TRBJ2-1; D possibly corresponds to TRBD2 (5 bases). The germline CDR1 and CDR2 sequences are LNHNV and YYDKDF (reference sequence). The germline V and J ends were trimmed by 5 bases and 6 bases, with 5 bases remaining between them. This CDR3 spans 11 amino acids. The CDR3: CATSRGNEQFF. The CDR3 DNA is TGTGCCACCAGCCGGGGCAATGAGCAGTTCTTC. Full variable domain (missing parts from reference TRBV15 and TRBJ2-1): DAMVIQNPRYQVTQFGKPVTLSCSQTLNHNVMYWYQQKSSQAPKLLFHYYDKDFNNEADTPDNFQSRRPNTSFCFLDIRSPGLGDTAMYLCATSRGNEQFFGPGTRLTVL.

The V call is TRBV15, the J call TRBJ2-4; D is unresolved. From germline, CDR1 is LNHNV and CDR2 YYDKDF (reference sequence). This CDR3 has 15 residues. V was trimmed by 5 bases and J by 6 bases, leaving 17 bases between them. The chain's CDR3 is CATSADPLDRNIQYF. DNA of the CDR3: TGTGCCACCAGCGCGGACCCATTGGACCGAAACATTCAGTACTTC.

The rearrangement links TRBV5-6 to TRBJ2-3, with D perhaps assigned TRBD1 or TRBD2 (6 bases each). Germline loops: CDR1 SGHDT, CDR2 YYEEEE. The CDR3 has 18 residues. V was trimmed by 6 bases and J by 4 bases, leaving 27 bases between them. The CDR3 region is CASTPPFISGDKSDTQYF. For the CDR3, the DNA is TGTGCCAGCACCCCTCCTTTCATCTCGGGGGACAAATCAGATACGCAGTATTTT. Full variable domain (missing parts from reference TRBV5-6 and TRBJ2-3): DAGVTQSPTHLIKTRGQQVTLRCSPKSGHDTVSWYQQALGQGPQFIFQYYEEEERQRGNFPDRFSGHQFPNYSSELNVNALLLGDSALYLCASTPPFISGDKSDTQYFGPGTRLTVL.

The J gene is TRBJ2-3, the V gene TRBV30; 7 nucleotides line up with TRBD2. J was trimmed by 1 base and V by 1 base; bases with no gene match: 2. The CDR3 has 14 residues. Germline assignment: CDR1 GTSNPN and CDR2 SVGIG (reference sequence). The CDR3 here is CAWSASGGTDTQYF. CDR3 sequence (DNA): TGTGCCTGGAGTGCTAGCGGAGGCACAGATACGCAGTATTTT.

This CDR3 is CAWSPQGTRAEAFF. The CDR3 region has the DNA TGTGCCTGGAGTCCACAGGGTACAAGGGCTGAAGCTTTCTTT. The rearrangement uses TRBV30 and TRBJ1-1; the D gene is possibly TRBD1 (6 bases). The V gene lost 2 bases and the J gene lost 6 bases, with 16 bases spanning the gap. The germline V gene has CDR1 GTSNPN and CDR2 SVGIG (reference sequence). The CDR3 extends over 14 amino acids. The full variable domain, its missing parts supplied by reference TRBV30 and TRBJ1-1, is SQTIHQWPATLVQPVGSPLSLECTVEGTSNPNLYWYRQAAGRGLQLLFYSVGIGQISSEVPQNLSASRPQDRQFILSSKKLLLSDSGFYLCAWSPQGTRAEAFFGQGTRLTVV.

This chain links TRBV2 with TRBJ1-4, with unresolved D. Per germline, CDR1 SNHLY and CDR2 FYNNEI. The CDR3 totals 14 residues. V lost 7 bases and J 5 bases, leaving 14 bases between the germline ends. CDR3 nucleotide sequence: TGTGCCAGCATCGAACAGAGGCTGAATGAAAAACTGTTTTTT. Translation: CASIEQRLNEKLFF.

The genes are TRBV2 and TRBJ2-5; D is possibly TRBD2 (5 bases). Per germline, CDR1 SNHLY and CDR2 FYNNEI. CDR3 size: 14 residues. V gave up 8 bases and J gave up 1 base, with 14 bases separating them. The CDR3 sequence: CASRGFYGQETQYF. The CDR3 nucleotides read TGTGCCAGCCGCGGGTTCTACGGCCAAGAGACCCAGTACTTC.

This clone was found a few times. Additional DNA sequences in this sample encode the identical CDR3. This chain links TRBV9 with TRBJ1-1; D gene uncertain. This CDR3 region has 13 residues. The germline V gene has CDR1 SGDLS and CDR2 YYNGEE. The V and J ends lost 0 bases and 1 base respectively, with 4 bases between them. The CDR3 DNA follows: TGTGCCAGCAGCGTAGCGCAGAACACTGAAGCTTTCTTT. Translating it yields CASSVAQNTEAFF.

The CDR3 DNA reads as TGCGCCAGCAGCTTGGGTGGCGGGAGCTCCTACAATGAGCAGTTCTTC. As protein: CASSLGGGSSYNEQFF. This chain connects TRBV5-1 to TRBJ2-1; 7 bases match TRBD2. The CDR3 sequence is 16 residues long. V dropped 0 bases and J dropped 0; count of bases not matched to a gene: 3. Germline CDR1 is SGHRS and CDR2 is YFSETQ.

The chain employs TRBV4-1 and TRBJ1-4, with D possibly TRBD1 on 5 matching bases. The V end lost 3 bases, the J end lost 3 bases, and 17 bases lay between the germline ends. The CDR3 has 17 residues. Germline V gene data show CDR1 as MGHRA and CDR2 as YSYEKL. CDR3 amino acids: CASSQNGRGRANEKLFF. CDR3 DNA: TGCGCCAGCAGCCAGAATGGGAGGGGCAGGGCTAATGAAAAACTGTTTTTT.

The chain combines TRBV2 with TRBJ2-2, with 7 positions matching TRBD1. V shed 9 bases and J 7 bases; nucleotides not matched to a gene: 5. There are 12 residues in the CDR3. Germline lookup yields CDR1 SNHLY and CDR2 FYNNEI. CDR3 sequence reads: CASTGEIGELFF. DNA for the CDR3: TGTGCCAGTACAGGGGAGATCGGGGAGCTGTTTTTT.

The chain combines TRBV27 with TRBJ1-4, with D possibly matching TRBD1 (5 bases). Trimming took 6 bases from V and 8 from J, leaving 19 bases between them. Germline-derived CDR1 and CDR2 are MNHEY and SMNVEV (reference sequence). The CDR3 runs to 15 residues. The CDR3 DNA reads TGTGCCAGCAGGTTACGGGTTACAGGAGCGGAAAAACTGTTTTTT. Protein: CASRLRVTGAEKLFF.

In nucleotides, the CDR3 is TGTGCCAGCAGGGGGGACAGGGGGCCCAAGTACTTC. It is translated as CASRGDRGPKYF. The chain has TRBV2 and TRBJ2-7, with TRBD1 matching 12 bases. V was clipped by 6 bases and J by 11 bases; unmatched bases: 5. Germline values: CDR1 SNHLY, CDR2 FYNNEI. The CDR3 sequence is 12 residues long. The variable domain in full, completed from reference TRBV2 and TRBJ2-7, reads EPEVTQTPSHQVTQMGQEVILRCVPISNHLYFYWYRQILGQKVEFLVSFYNNEISEKSEIFDDQFSVERPDGSNFTLKIRSTKLEDSAMYFCASRGDRGPKYFGPGTRLTVT.

The V and J genes are TRBV5-4 and TRBJ2-1; TRBD1 matches 7 bases. The CDR3 loop spans 16 amino acids. Per germline, CDR1 SGHNT and CDR2 YYREEE (reference sequence). V dropped 0 bases and J dropped 6; count of bases not matched to a gene: 9. The CDR3 sequence: CASSLGSQGRINEQFF. The CDR3 DNA reads as TGTGCCAGCAGCTTGGGTTCACAGGGGAGAATCAATGAGCAGTTCTTC. Supplemented by reference TRBV5-4 and TRBJ2-1, the full variable domain reads ETGVTQSPTHLIKTRGQQVTLRCSSQSGHNTVSWYQQALGQGPQFIFQYYREEENGRGNFPPRFSGLQFPNYSSELNVNALELDDSALYLCASSLGSQGRINEQFFGPGTRLTVL.

V usage is TRBV5-4 and J usage is TRBJ2-1; 7 nucleotides match TRBD2. This CDR3 is 15 amino acids long. After removal of 4 bases from V and 8 bases from J, the junction contained 12 bases not matched to a gene. Germline CDR1 SGHNT, CDR2 YYREEE (reference sequence). This CDR3 reads CASSRPGGSSHEQFF. DNA for the CDR3: TGTGCCAGCAGCCGCCCGGGGGGATCGAGTCATGAGCAGTTCTTC. Filled out from reference TRBV5-4 and TRBJ2-1, the complete variable domain reads ETGVTQSPTHLIKTRGQQVTLRCSSQSGHNTVSWYQQALGQGPQFIFQYYREEENGRGNFPPRFSGLQFPNYSSELNVNALELDDSALYLCASSRPGGSSHEQFFGPGTRLTVL.

The CDR3 coding sequence is TGTGCCAGCAGCTTCCCGGACAGAAACTATGGCTACACCTTC. Translation gives CASSFPDRNYGYTF. The gene calls are TRBV11-2 and TRBJ1-2; TRBD1 is a possible D gene (6 bases). Germline-derived CDR1 and CDR2 are SGHAT and FQNNGV. CDR3 size: 14 residues. Trimming pared 3 bases from V and 2 bases from J, leaving 10 bases between.